The present T cell receptor beta chain was sequenced within a study of T-cell reconstitution after alpha-beta-depleted transplantation in children. V was shortened by 1 base and J by 4 bases, with 21 bases between the two germline ends. From germline, CDR1 is SGHRS and CDR2 YFSETQ. CDR3 length equals 18 residues. Notes on the study in general: For some patients, TCRbeta diversity was high at day 60 because of recipient T cells and thymic progenitors that survived. From newly produced T cells came most of the T-cell counts and diversity one year after transplant.

A note on this clonotype: Its target is unknown.

Unique molecular identifiers were built into the TCRbeta library. TCRdb analysed the PCR reads with MiXCR anew, one entry per CDR3 protein. The table lists approximately 800,000 distinct CDR3 sequences, roughly 16% of them singletons, with roughly 5% in the top ten. The sequencing used PBMCs, mostly from graft donor cells, collected 360 days after TCRalphabeta/CD19-depleted stem cell transplant. This clonotype originated in a male patient aged 10 to 17 who had a stem cell transplant for acute lymphoblastic leukemia, so the T cells may come from the graft donor. The chain is built from TRBV5-1 and TRBJ2-1; unclear D gene. CDR3 nucleotide sequence: TGCGCCAGCAGCTTGAACGCGCGGCTAGGTCTCAGGTACAATGAGCAGTTCTTC. It yields the protein CASSLNARLGLRYNEQFF.